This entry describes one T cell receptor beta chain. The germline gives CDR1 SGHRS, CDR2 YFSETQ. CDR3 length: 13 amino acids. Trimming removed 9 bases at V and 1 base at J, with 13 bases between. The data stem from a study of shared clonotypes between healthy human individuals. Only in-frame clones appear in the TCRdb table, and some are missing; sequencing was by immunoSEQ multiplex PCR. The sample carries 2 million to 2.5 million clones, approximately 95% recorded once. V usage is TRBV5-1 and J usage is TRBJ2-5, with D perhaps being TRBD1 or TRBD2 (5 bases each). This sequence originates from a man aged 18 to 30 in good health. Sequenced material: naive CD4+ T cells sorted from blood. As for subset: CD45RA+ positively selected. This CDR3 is CATGAGPQETQYF. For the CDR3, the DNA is TGCGCCACCGGGGCGGGCCCCCAAGAGACCCAGTACTTC.